The clone carrying this T cell receptor (beta chain) was detected many times. This sample was included in a study of molecular identifiers for immune sequencing clone quantification. Previously described methods with listed TCR primers produced the bulk TCR libraries. TCRdb fed the PCR reads into MiXCR, producing one record per CDR3 protein. The sample carries approximately 550,000 distinct CDR3 sequences, about a fifth recorded once. CDR1 is MNHEY, CDR2 SMNVEV, per germline (reference sequence). Trimming left V 0 bases short and J 0 bases short, with 11 bases between. This CDR3 spans 16 amino acids. Sequenced sample: naive CD8+ T cells from blood, with Jurkat cell RNA spiked in. Specified subset: FACS-sorted CD8+CD4-CCR7+CD45RA+ naive T cells. This TCR came from a human donor in good health. Some libraries in this study had Jurkat cell RNA spiked in. This chain uses TRBV27 with TRBJ1-2; D uncertain. CDR3 sequence (DNA): TGTGCCAGCAGTTTATCTTTAGGGCTAGCTAACTATGGCTACACCTTC. Protein: CASSLSLGLANYGYTF.